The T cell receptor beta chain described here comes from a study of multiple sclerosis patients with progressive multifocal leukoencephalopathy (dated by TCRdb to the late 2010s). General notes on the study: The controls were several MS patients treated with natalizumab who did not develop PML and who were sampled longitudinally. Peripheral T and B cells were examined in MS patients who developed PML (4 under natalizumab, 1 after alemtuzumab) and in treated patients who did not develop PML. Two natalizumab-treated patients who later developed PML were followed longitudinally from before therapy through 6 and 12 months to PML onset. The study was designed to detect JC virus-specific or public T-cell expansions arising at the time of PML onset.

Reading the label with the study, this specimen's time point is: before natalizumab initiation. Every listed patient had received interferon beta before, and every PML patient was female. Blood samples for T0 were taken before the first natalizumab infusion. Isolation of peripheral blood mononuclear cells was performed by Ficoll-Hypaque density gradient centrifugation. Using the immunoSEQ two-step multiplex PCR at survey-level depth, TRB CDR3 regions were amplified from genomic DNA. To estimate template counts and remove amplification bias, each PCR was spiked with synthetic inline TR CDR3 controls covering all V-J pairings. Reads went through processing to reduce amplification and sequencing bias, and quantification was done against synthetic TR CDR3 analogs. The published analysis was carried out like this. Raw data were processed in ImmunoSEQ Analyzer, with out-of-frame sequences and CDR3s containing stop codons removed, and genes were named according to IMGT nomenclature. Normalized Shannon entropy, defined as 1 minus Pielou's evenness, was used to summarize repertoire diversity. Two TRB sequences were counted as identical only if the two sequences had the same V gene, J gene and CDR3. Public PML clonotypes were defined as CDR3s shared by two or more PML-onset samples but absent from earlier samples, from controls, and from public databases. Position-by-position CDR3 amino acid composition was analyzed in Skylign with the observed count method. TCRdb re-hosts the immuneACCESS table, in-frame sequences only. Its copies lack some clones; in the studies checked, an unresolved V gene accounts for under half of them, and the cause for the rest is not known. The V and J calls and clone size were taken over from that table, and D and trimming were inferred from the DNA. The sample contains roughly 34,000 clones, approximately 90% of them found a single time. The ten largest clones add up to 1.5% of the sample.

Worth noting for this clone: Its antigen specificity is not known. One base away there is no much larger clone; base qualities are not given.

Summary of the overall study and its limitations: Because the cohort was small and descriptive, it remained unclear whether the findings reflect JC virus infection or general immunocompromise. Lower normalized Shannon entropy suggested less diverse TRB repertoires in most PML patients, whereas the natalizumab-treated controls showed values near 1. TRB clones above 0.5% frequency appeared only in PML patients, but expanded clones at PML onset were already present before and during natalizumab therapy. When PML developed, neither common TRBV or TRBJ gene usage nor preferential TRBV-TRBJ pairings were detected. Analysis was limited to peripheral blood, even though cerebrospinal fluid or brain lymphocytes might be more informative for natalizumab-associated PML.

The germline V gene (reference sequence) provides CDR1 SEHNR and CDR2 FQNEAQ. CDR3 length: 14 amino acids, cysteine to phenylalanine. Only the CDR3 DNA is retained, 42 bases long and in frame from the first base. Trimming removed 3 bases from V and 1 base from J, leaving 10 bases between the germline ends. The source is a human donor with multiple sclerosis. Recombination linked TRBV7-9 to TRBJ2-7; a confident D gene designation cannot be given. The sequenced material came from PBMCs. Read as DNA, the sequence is TGTGCCAGCAGCTTCGGGCCTAGGTCCTACGAGCAGTACTTC. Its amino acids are CASSFGPRSYEQYF.